These 27 T cell receptor beta chains came from one sample sequenced in a study of graft-versus-host responses after intestinal transplantation. TCRdb's table, derived via immunoSEQ multiplex PCR, lists solely in-frame clones and lacks some. The table lists some 44,000 clones, just under 95% of them singletons, with around 1.6% in the top ten. Sequencing was performed on PBMCs, taken about 350 days after intestinal transplant. These receptors were obtained from a human patient who received an intestinal transplant, so some T cells may come from the graft donor.

This chain uses TRBV7-6 with TRBJ2-3; no clear D. The ends were cut back, 5 bases at V and 0 bases at J, with 12 bases in the middle. Germline CDR1 is SGHVS and CDR2 is FNYEAQ. This CDR3 has 15 residues. CDR3 sequence reads: CASSLGPVSTDTQYF. Written as DNA, the CDR3 is TGTGCCAGCAGCCTAGGTCCTGTAAGCACAGATACGCAGTATTTT.

V is TRBV5-1 and J is TRBJ2-1; 7 bases line up with TRBD1. Germline trimming cut 0 bases from V and 9 bases from J; bases unmatched to any gene: 3. The CDR3 consists of 13 residues. In germline, CDR1 is SGHRS, CDR2 YFSETQ. The CDR3 DNA follows: TGCGCCAGCAGCTTGGAAGGGGACAGTGAGCAGTTCTTC. This sequence encodes CASSLEGDSEQFF.

The gene calls are TRBV11-2 and TRBJ1-1; D uncertain. CDR3 length equals 11 residues. Germline V gives CDR1 SGHAT, CDR2 FQNNGV. Trimming pared 6 bases from V and 6 bases from J, leaving 8 bases between. The CDR3 region has the DNA TGTGCCAGCAGAGGCGGGGCTGAAGCTTTCTTT. It yields the protein CASRGGAEAFF.

The CDR3, as DNA: TGTGCCAGCAGCCCCGACATTCAGATGAACACTGAAGCTTTCTTT. This codes for CASSPDIQMNTEAFF. The chain links TRBV9 to TRBJ1-1, with D unresolved. Germline loops: CDR1 SGDLS, CDR2 YYNGEE. V gave up 4 bases and J gave up 0 bases, with 13 bases separating them. CDR3 length: 15 amino acids. Full variable domain (rest looked up from reference TRBV9 and TRBJ1-1): DSGVTQTPKHLITATGQRVTLRCSPRSGDLSVYWYQQSLDQGLQFLIQYYNGEERAKGNILERFSAQQFPDLHSELNLSSLELGDSALYFCASSPDIQMNTEAFFGQGTRLTVV.

The genes are TRBV10-3 and TRBJ1-6; 7 nucleotides agree with TRBD1. V lost 6 bases to trimming and J lost 7 bases; unmatched junction nucleotides: 3. The CDR3 totals 13 residues. Germline assignment: CDR1 ENHRY and CDR2 SYGVKD. CDR3 DNA sequence: TGTGCCATCAGAGACAGGGTGAATTCACCCCTCCACTTT. Amino acids: CAIRDRVNSPLHF.

This clone has just one count. The chain couples TRBV2 to TRBJ1-4; possible D gene TRBD1, 6 bases. Per germline, CDR1 SNHLY and CDR2 FYNNEI. V was shortened by 5 bases and J by 5 bases, with 15 bases between the two germline ends. CDR3 size: 15 residues. The CDR3 sequence is CASSPQGLGNEKLFF. CDR3 sequence (DNA): TGTGCCAGCAGTCCCCAGGGGCTTGGGAATGAAAAACTGTTTTTT.

The J gene is TRBJ1-1, the V gene TRBV29-1; 8 bases map to TRBD1. CDR1 and CDR2 from the germline V gene are SQVTM and ANQGSEA. The trim removed 6 bases at V and 6 bases at J, leaving 9 bases unmatched. The CDR3 is 13 residues long. Here the CDR3 DNA reads TGCAGCGTCCTGGACAGGGAGGGACCTGAAGCTTTCTTT. Protein product: CSVLDREGPEAFF.

This rearrangement joins TRBV7-6 to TRBJ2-5; D ambiguous. CDR1 and CDR2 from the germline V gene are SGHVS and FNYEAQ. V was clipped by 5 bases and J by 5 bases, with 21 bases between them. The CDR3 runs to 16 residues. The CDR3 nucleotides are TGTGCCAGCAGCCCCGGGTCCTTCCAACTGAGGGAGACCCAGTACTTC. Its translation: CASSPGSFQLRETQYF.

This CDR3 is CASGWDGVGNQPQHF. CDR3 DNA sequence: TGTGCTAGTGGTTGGGACGGGGTGGGCAATCAGCCCCAGCATTTT. The V and J genes are TRBV12-5 and TRBJ1-5; a possible D gene is TRBD1 (5 bases). The CDR3 runs 15 residues. In germline, CDR1 is LGHNT, CDR2 FRNRAP. The V end was cut by 4 bases, the J end by 2 bases, with 12 bases between.

DNA for the CDR3: TGTGCCAGCAGCTCTGGGGGATCCGTGGATACGCAGTATTTT. Translated, it gives CASSSGGSVDTQYF. This rearrangement joins TRBV5-4 to TRBJ2-3; D possibly matches TRBD1 or TRBD2 (5 bases each). The length of the CDR3 is 14 residues. Trimming shortened V by 3 bases and J by 6 bases, and 14 bases separated the two germline ends. CDR1 SGHNT and CDR2 YYREEE come from the germline V gene (reference sequence).

This clone was observed a single time. The chain is built from TRBV5-1 and TRBJ2-7; possible D gene TRBD2, 5 bases. Per germline, CDR1 SGHRS and CDR2 YFSETQ. The CDR3 covers 11 residues. Trimming removed 7 bases from V and 3 bases from J, with 8 bases in between. CDR3 DNA sequence: TGCGCCAGCGCCGGAGGCTACGAGCAGTACTTC. Its translation: CASAGGYEQYF. Full variable domain (missing parts from reference TRBV5-1 and TRBJ2-7): KAGVTQTPRYLIKTRGQQVTLSCSPISGHRSVSWYQQTPGQGLQFLFEYFSETQRNKGNFPGRFSGRQFSNSRSEMNVSTLELGDSALYLCASAGGYEQYFGPGTRLTVT.

The chain couples TRBV29-1 to TRBJ2-3, with D perhaps TRBD2 (6 bases). With 4 bases removed from V and 7 bases from J, the gap between germline ends came to 15 bases. CDR1 SQVTM and CDR2 ANQGSEA come from the germline V gene. This CDR3 has 13 residues. CDR3 bases: TGCAGCGTTGCCAGGACTACATACAATACGCAGTATTTT. Translated: CSVARTTYNTQYF.

This clone was found once. This sequence joins TRBV27 and TRBJ2-3, with unresolved D. This CDR3 has 11 amino acids. Trimming left V 7 bases short and J 7 bases short, with 9 bases between. Germline-derived CDR1 and CDR2 are MNHEY and SMNVEV (reference sequence). CDR3 region: CASNPLHTQYF. The CDR3 region has the DNA TGTGCCAGCAACCCACTACATACGCAGTATTTT.

The genes are TRBV11-2 and TRBJ2-7, with 12 bases that match TRBD1. The CDR3 is 18 residues long. The V segment lost 4 bases and the J segment 5 bases; nucleotides outside the gene matches: 15. Germline V lookup: CDR1 SGHAT, CDR2 FQNNGV. The CDR3 DNA is TGTGCCAGCAGCTCATATCCTCCGGGACAGGGGGCATCTAACGAGCAGTACTTC. Its translation is CASSSYPPGQGASNEQYF.

CDR3 sequence reads: CASTAWDKAWMNTEAFF. CDR3 sequence (DNA): TGCGCCAGCACCGCCTGGGACAAGGCCTGGATGAACACTGAAGCTTTCTTT. The J gene is TRBJ1-1, the V gene TRBV4-1; maybe TRBD1 (6 bases). This CDR3 is 17 amino acids long. The V gene lost 7 bases and the J gene lost 0 bases, with 21 bases spanning the gap. Germline lookup yields CDR1 MGHRA and CDR2 YSYEKL.

The chain links TRBV2 to TRBJ1-5, with 7 nucleotides matching TRBD1. CDR3 size: 14 residues. The V segment lost 7 bases and the J segment 4 bases; nucleotides outside the gene matches: 7. Germline V gene sequence: CDR1 SNHLY, CDR2 FYNNEI. The CDR3 reads CASTLQGSNQPQHF. CDR3 DNA sequence: TGTGCCAGCACCTTACAGGGGTCGAATCAGCCCCAGCATTTT.

The J gene is TRBJ2-1, the V gene TRBV7-2, with 10 bases aligning to TRBD1. V gave up 4 bases and J gave up 9 bases; unmatched junction bases: 6. The CDR3 has 14 amino acids. The germline V gene has CDR1 SGHTA and CDR2 FQGNSA. As DNA, the CDR3 is TGTGCCAGCAGCTACGGGACAGGGGACACTGAGCAGTTCTTC. It specifies CASSYGTGDTEQFF.

Here the CDR3 DNA reads TGTGCCAGCAGCCAAGGACTAGCGGGAAGGTACAATGAGCAGTTCTTC. Protein sequence: CASSQGLAGRYNEQFF. This chain uses TRBV14 with TRBJ2-1, with 11 bases fitting TRBD2. Germline assignment: CDR1 SGHDN and CDR2 FVKESK. The CDR3 runs 16 residues. The junction had 3 bases not matched to a gene; V was cut back by 1 base and J by 4 bases.

Here the CDR3 DNA reads TGTGCCCCGATTGCCCCCGTACTCCGGGACAGCCCGAACTATGGCTACACCTTC. This gives the protein CAPIAPVLRDSPNYGYTF. The rearrangement uses TRBV12-2 and TRBJ1-2; the table gives TRBD1 as D, unverified against the DNA. TRBV12-2 is marked as a pseudogene. The CDR3 runs 18 residues.

This clone was detected only once. The chain recombines TRBV4-1 with TRBJ2-3; TRBD2 matches 10 bases. Losses at the gene ends were 4 bases for V and 6 bases for J; bases not matched to a gene: 7. Germline CDR1 and CDR2: MGHRA and YSYEKL. This CDR3 region has 15 residues. The CDR3 DNA reads as TGCGCCAGCAGCCCCATAGCGGGAGGTGAGGATACGCAGTATTTT. Residues: CASSPIAGGEDTQYF.

The chain combines TRBV18 with TRBJ2-5; perhaps TRBD1 as D (5 bases). Germline V gene data show CDR1 as KGHSH and CDR2 as LQKENI. V lost 5 bases to trimming and J lost 4 bases, with 5 bases between them. The CDR3 consists of 11 residues. The DNA for the CDR3 is TGTGCCAGCTCAGACAGAGAGACCCAGTACTTC. Amino acid sequence: CASSDRETQYF. The full variable domain, its missing parts supplied by reference TRBV18 and TRBJ2-5, is NAGVMQNPRHLVRRRGQEARLRCSPMKGHSHVYWYRQLPEEGLKFMVYLQKENIIDESGMPKERFSAEFPKEGPSILRIQQVVRGDSAAYFCASSDRETQYFGPGTRLLVL.

The rearrangement joins TRBV4-1 to TRBJ1-4; D is undetermined. The CDR3 covers 16 residues. The V end was cut by 0 bases, the J end by 2 bases, with 10 bases between. CDR1 and CDR2 (germline): MGHRA, YSYEKL. The CDR3 is CASSQEPTGTNEKLFF. The CDR3 nucleotides read TGCGCCAGCAGCCAAGAGCCCACGGGTACTAATGAAAAACTGTTTTTT.

The rearrangement links TRBV6-6 to TRBJ2-1; D perhaps matches TRBD1 (6 bases). The ends were cut back, 0 bases at V and 8 bases at J, with 14 bases in the middle. The CDR3 spans 15 residues. CDR1 is MNHNY, CDR2 SVGAGI, per germline (reference sequence). The DNA of the CDR3 is TGTGCCAGCAGTTACTCGACAGGCGGTAGGGATGAGCAGTTCTTC. Residues: CASSYSTGGRDEQFF.

The V and J genes are TRBV4-1 and TRBJ1-2; D remains ambiguous. Trimming pared 4 bases from V and 7 bases from J, leaving 13 bases between. Per the germline V gene, CDR1 is MGHRA and CDR2 is YSYEKL. The CDR3 totals 13 residues. DNA of the CDR3: TGCGCCAGCAGCCCTATTCATGATTTTGGCTACACCTTC. Protein product: CASSPIHDFGYTF.

This chain connects TRBV21-1 to TRBJ2-1; the D call TRBD2 from the table was never checked on the DNA. TRBV21-1 is given as a pseudogene. The CDR3 loop spans 14 amino acids. The CDR3 DNA reads TGTGCCAGCAGTTCAGCGGGAGGTTGGGGTGAGCAGTTCTTC. Translating it yields CASSSAGGWGEQFF.

This rearrangement joins TRBV5-1 to TRBJ2-7, with 10 bases aligning to TRBD2. Germline V gene data show CDR1 as SGHRS and CDR2 as YFSETQ. V was pared by 4 bases and J by 2 bases, with 6 bases of the junction left unmatched. This CDR3 region has 15 residues. CDR3 protein: CASSIGLAETYEQYF. CDR3 in DNA: TGCGCCAGCAGCATTGGACTAGCGGAGACCTACGAGCAGTACTTC.

The genes are TRBV5-4 and TRBJ1-3, with D hard to call. This CDR3 region has 17 residues. The V end was cut by 0 bases, the J end by 0 bases, with 13 bases between. Germline CDR1 SGHNT, CDR2 YYREEE (reference sequence). The CDR3 bases are TGTGCCAGCAGCTTGGAAGGGCCAGGCTACTCTGGAAACACCATATATTTT. It yields the protein CASSLEGPGYSGNTIYF. Based on the CDR3 plus reference TRBV5-4 and TRBJ1-3, the full variable domain is ETGVTQSPTHLIKTRGQQVTLRCSSQSGHNTVSWYQQALGQGPQFIFQYYREEENGRGNFPPRFSGLQFPNYSSELNVNALELDDSALYLCASSLEGPGYSGNTIYFGEGSWLTVV.